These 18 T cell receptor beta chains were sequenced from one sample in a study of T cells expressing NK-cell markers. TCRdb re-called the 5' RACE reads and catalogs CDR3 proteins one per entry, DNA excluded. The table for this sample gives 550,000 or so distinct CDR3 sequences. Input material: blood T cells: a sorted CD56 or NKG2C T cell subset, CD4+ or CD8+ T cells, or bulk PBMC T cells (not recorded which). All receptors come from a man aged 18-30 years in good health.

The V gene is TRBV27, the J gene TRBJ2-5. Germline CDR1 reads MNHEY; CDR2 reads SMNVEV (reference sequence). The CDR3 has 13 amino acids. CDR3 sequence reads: CASSSGMRETQYF.

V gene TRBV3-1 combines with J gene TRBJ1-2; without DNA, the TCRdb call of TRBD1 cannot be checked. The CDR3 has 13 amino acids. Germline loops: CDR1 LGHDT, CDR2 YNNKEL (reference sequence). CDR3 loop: CASSPGTGISYTF.

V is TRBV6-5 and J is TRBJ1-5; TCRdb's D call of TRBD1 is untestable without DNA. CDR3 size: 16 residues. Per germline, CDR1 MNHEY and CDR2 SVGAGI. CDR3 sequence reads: CASSLQGWDSNQPQHF.

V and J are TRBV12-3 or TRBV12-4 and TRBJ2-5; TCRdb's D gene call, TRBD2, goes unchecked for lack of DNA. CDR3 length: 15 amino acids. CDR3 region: CASRRGGLPWRTQYF.

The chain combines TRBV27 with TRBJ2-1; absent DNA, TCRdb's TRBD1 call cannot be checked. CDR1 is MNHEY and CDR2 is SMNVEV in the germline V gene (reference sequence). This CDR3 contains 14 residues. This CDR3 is CASSLPGVLNEQFF.

The CDR3 reads CASRPDSNTEAFF. This chain links TRBV6-6 with TRBJ1-1; TCRdb gives TRBD1 as the D gene, but with no DNA this cannot be confirmed. CDR3 length equals 13 residues. Germline CDR1 is MNHNY and CDR2 is SVGAGI (reference sequence).

CDR3 loop: CASSDPWRTSYNEQFF. The rearrangement links TRBV7-6 to TRBJ2-1. This CDR3 is built from 16 residues. Germline-derived CDR1 and CDR2 are SGHVS and FNYEAQ.

The CDR3 protein is CASSSGQTLAKNIQYF. The rearrangement uses TRBV12-3 or TRBV12-4 and TRBJ2-4; TCRdb selects TRBD1, and the lack of DNA leaves this call unchecked. The CDR3 spans 16 residues.

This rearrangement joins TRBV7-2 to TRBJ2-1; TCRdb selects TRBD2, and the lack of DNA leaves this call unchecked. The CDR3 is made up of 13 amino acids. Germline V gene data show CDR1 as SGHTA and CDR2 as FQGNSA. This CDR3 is CASSLVRRDQQFF. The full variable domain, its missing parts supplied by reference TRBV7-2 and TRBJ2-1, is GAGVSQSPSNKVTEKGKDVELRCDPISGHTALYWYRQSLGQGLEFLIYFQGNSAPDKSGLPSDRFSAERTGGSVSTLTIQRTQQEDSAVYLCASSLVRRDQQFFGPGTRLTVL.

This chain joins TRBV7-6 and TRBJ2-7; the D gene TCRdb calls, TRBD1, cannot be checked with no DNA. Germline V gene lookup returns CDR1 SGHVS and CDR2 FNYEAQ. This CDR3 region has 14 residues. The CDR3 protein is CASSPTVGLPGQYF.

CDR3 sequence: CASSPPAGRTDTQYF. The chain uses TRBV6-2 or TRBV6-3 and TRBJ2-3; the D gene TCRdb calls, TRBD2, cannot be checked with no DNA. CDR1 is MNHEY and CDR2 is SVGEGT in the germline V gene. CDR3 size: 15 residues.

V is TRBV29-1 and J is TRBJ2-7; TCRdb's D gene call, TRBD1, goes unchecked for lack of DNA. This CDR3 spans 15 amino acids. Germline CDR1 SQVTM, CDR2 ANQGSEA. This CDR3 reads CSVQEREGADYEQYF.

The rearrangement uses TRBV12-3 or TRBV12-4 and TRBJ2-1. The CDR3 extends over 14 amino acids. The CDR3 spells CASRISGKNNEQFF.

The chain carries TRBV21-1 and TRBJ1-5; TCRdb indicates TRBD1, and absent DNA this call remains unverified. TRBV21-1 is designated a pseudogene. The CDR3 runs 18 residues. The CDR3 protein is CASSRENGTDRGEQPQHF.

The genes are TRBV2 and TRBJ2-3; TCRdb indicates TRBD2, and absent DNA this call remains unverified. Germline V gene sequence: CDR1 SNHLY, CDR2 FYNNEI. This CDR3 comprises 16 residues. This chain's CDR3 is CASTREGGSTSATQYF.

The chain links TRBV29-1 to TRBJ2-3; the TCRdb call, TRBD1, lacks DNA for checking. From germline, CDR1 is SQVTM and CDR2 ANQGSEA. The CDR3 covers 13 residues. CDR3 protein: CSVEFQGTDTQYF.

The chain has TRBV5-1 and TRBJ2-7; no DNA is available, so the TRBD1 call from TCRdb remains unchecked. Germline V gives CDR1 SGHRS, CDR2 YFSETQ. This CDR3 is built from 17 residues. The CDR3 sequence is CASSPGQGADPPYEQYF.

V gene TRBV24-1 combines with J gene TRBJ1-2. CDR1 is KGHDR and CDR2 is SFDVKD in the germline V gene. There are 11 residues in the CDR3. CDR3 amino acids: CATSGGLGYTF.